This T cell receptor beta chain was captured in a study of OX40 agonist ivuxolimab in advanced cancers. Some background on the complete study: The costimulatory receptor OX40 (CD134) was targeted by ivuxolimab, a fully human IgG2 agonistic monoclonal antibody. Intravenous ivuxolimab was administered to patients every 2 weeks at six dose levels: 0.01, 0.1, 0.3, 1.5, 3 and 10 mg/kg. Of the 50 to 55 dose-escalation patients, hepatocellular carcinoma was present in roughly 19, melanoma in around 15, renal cell carcinoma in 9 and head and neck cancer in 9. In the dose-escalation cohort, 65% to 85% of patients were male, and the mean age was 60 years with a range of roughly 20 to 79. Patients were allowed to have had prior anti-PD-1, anti-PD-L1 or anti-CTLA-4 therapy, and 40% to 45% of the dose-escalation patients had been treated with checkpoint inhibitors. Partial responses occurred in three dose-escalation patients: two with cutaneous melanoma and one with hepatocellular carcinoma. The point of sequencing TCRbeta in the periphery was to test whether ivuxolimab changed TCR sequence diversity and drove clonal T-cell expansion. The paper covers the monotherapy dose-escalation part of the phase I ivuxolimab trial, which included N ≈ 57 patients. On the study overall, not on this receptor specifically: In the 0.1-3.0 mg/kg groups, partial responders had among the lowest normalized peripheral clonal expansion, particularly in CD8+ T cells. On average, CD8+ T cells showed more expanded clones than CD4+ T cells after ivuxolimab. The antigen specificity of the peripheral T cells that underwent clonal expansion was not determined. Low levels of normalized T-cell clonal expansion were also seen in some patients who did not respond. At doses of 0.1 to 3.0 mg/kg, clonal expansion of both CD4+ and CD8+ T cells in blood was seen between baseline and week 6.

Patients with a history of autoimmune disease or receiving systemic immunosuppression were excluded from the trial. Peripheral blood for TCR sequencing was collected from all dose cohorts at baseline, on cycle 4 day 1, and on cycle 7 day 1. Samples were obtained from an open-label, multicenter, first-in-human phase I dose-escalation trial of ivuxolimab. Adults with locally advanced or metastatic melanoma, renal cell carcinoma, hepatocellular carcinoma or head and neck squamous cell carcinoma were enrolled in the trial. Before TCR sequencing, CD4+ T cells and CD8+ T cells from peripheral blood were sorted into separate populations. In this sample, this clone turned up once. Its antigen specificity is not known. No clone much larger than this one lies a single base away; base qualities are absent. Genomic DNA was extracted from sorted cells for sequencing of the TCRbeta CDR3 region. The immunoSEQ Assay was used for sequencing of TCRbeta CDR3 regions. TCRdb limited this immuneACCESS table to in-frame rearrangements with V and J called. A share of clones is missing; checked studies link under half to unresolved V genes, and the rest is unexplained. The sample table holds roughly 35,000 clones, of which about four fifths were seen once. The top ten hold about 2% of the sample.

Taken from cysteine to phenylalanine, the CDR3 has 18 residues. The kept DNA is CDR3 alone, 54 bases in frame from the first base. Germline trimming: 2 bases from V, 0 bases from J; junction bases outside gene matches: 7. The germline V gene specifies SNHLY as CDR1 and FYNNEI as CDR2. The receptor comes from an adult with an advanced solid tumor such as melanoma, head and neck, liver or kidney cancer. The sequences come from CD4+ or CD8+ T cells sorted from blood, collected in a trial of the OX40 agonist ivuxolimab. This receptor chain uses TRBV2 and TRBJ2-1; 10 junctional bases match TRBD2. The CDR3 reads CASSEIGTSASSYNEQFF. The DNA reads as follows: TGTGCCAGCAGTGAAATCGGGACTAGCGCGAGCTCCTACAATGAGCAGTTCTTC.